This TCR beta chain appears in the sequencing data of a study of regulatory T cells in long-lasting Graves disease. At the level of the study: Newly diagnosed Graves' patients took antithyroid drugs under 3 months.

Study results and caveats: New patients shared about a thousand public clonotypes, fewer than the approximately 2,500 shared by persistent patients.

In the case of this clonotype: Its antigen is undetermined. This may arise from a read error, as a much more abundant clone is one base away.

Assembly of TCR beta libraries relied on iRepertoire HTBI primers together with Arm-PCR of CDR3 regions. TCRdb re-derived calls from the multiplex PCR reads in MiXCR, one entry per CDR3 protein. The sample has some 320,000 distinct CDR3 sequences; 15% to 20% are singletons. Regarding time point: newly diagnosed GD, antithyroid drugs for less than 3 months. Following extraction of RNA from PBMCs, that RNA was used to make the TCR library. The sample was peripheral blood mononuclear cells (PBMCs), taken at new diagnosis, from a patient treated with antithyroid drugs. The source is a female donor with Graves disease.

The CDR3 nucleotides are TGCAGTGCTAGACTTCGTAGGTCGCACATTCAGGACTTC. Translation gives CSARLRRSHIQDF. J is TRBJ2-4 and V is TRBV20-1; D gene uncertain. The CDR3 runs 13 residues. Germline CDR1 reads DFQATT; CDR2 reads SNEGSKA (reference sequence).